Listed below are T cell receptor beta chains from one sample, sequenced in a study of blood T cell repertoires in COVID-19. Assay used: immunoSEQ multiplex PCR; TCRdb lists only in-frame clones, some missing. The sample lists about 180,000 clones; 82% were seen once. Sequenced material: peripheral blood. These receptors came from a woman in her seventies with acute or convalescent COVID-19. CDR3s include the opening cysteine and the closing phenylalanine or tryptophan. The D gene is left open where the match is weak. Some rows have no size entry. The others give once, few or many, or a class for an expanded clone.

TRBJ2-2 | TRBD1 | TRBV5-1 | . | CASSLRQGAGGELFF | TGCGCCAGCAGCTTGAGACAGGGGGCCGGCGGGGAGCTGTTTTTT
TRBJ2-2 | TRBD2 | TRBV9 | . | CASSGGTSRGGELFF | TGTGCCAGCAGCGGAGGGACTAGCCGCGGCGGGGAGCTGTTTTTT
TRBJ2-3 | TRBD1 | TRBV5-8 | . | CASRTDRGSDTQYF | TGTGCCAGCAGAACCGACAGGGGATCAGATACGCAGTATTTT
TRBJ2-7 | . | TRBV6-5 | few | CASSYSRVGRSSEQYF | TGTGCCAGCAGTTACTCGCGCGTGGGGCGCAGTAGCGAGCAGTACTTC
TRBJ2-7 | TRBD2 | TRBV15 | . | CATSRGGGRAYEQYF | TGTGCCACCAGCAGAGGGGGCGGGAGGGCCTACGAGCAGTACTTC
TRBJ1-2 | . | TRBV3-1/TRBV3-2 | . | CATGRRGYGYTF | TGTGCCACCGGGCGGCGGGGGTATGGCTACACCTTC
TRBJ2-7 | TRBD1 | TRBV19 | . | CASSLGQGISYEQYF | TGTGCCAGTAGTCTTGGACAGGGGATCTCCTACGAGCAGTACTTC
TRBJ2-7 | TRBD1 | TRBV7-2 | . | CASSLRQGVSSEQYF | TGTGCCAGCAGCTTGCGGCAGGGGGTTTCGTCCGAGCAGTACTTC
TRBJ1-2 | TRBD1 | TRBV28 | . | CASKFRQGNYGYTF | TGTGCCAGCAAGTTCCGACAGGGGAACTATGGCTACACCTTC
TRBJ1-1 | . | TRBV2 | . | CARALMNTEAFF | TGTGCCAGGGCCTTAATGAACACTGAAGCTTTCTTT
TRBJ2-1 | TRBD2 | TRBV5-1 | . | CASSLPLAGGNNEQFF | TGCGCCAGCAGCTTGCCACTAGCGGGGGGAAACAATGAGCAGTTCTTC
TRBJ2-7 | TRBD1 | TRBV4-3 | . | CASSQVADRTYEQYF | TGCGCCAGCAGCCAAGTCGCGGACAGGACCTACGAGCAGTACTTC
TRBJ1-4 | . | TRBV6-5 | . | CAGRQTTNEKLFF | TGTGCCGGCCGACAGACAACGAATGAAAAACTGTTTTTT
TRBJ1-3 | . | TRBV3-1/TRBV3-2 | . | CASSQGGAVRSGNTIYF | TGTGCCAGCAGCCAAGGGGGCGCGGTGAGGTCTGGAAACACCATATATTTT
TRBJ1-2 | TRBD1 | TRBV20-1 | . | CSASAGGDGYTF | TGCAGTGCTAGTGCAGGGGGCGATGGCTACACCTTC
TRBJ1-6 | . | TRBV5-5 | . | CASSLDRADSPLHF | TGTGCCAGCAGCTTGGACAGGGCTGATTCACCCCTCCACTTT
TRBJ1-2 | . | TRBV6-2/TRBV6-3 | . | CASSLVYRPNYGYTF | TGTGCCAGCAGCCTCGTCTACAGACCTAACTATGGCTACACCTTC
TRBJ1-3 | . | TRBV9 | . | CASSVDTGFGNTIYF | TGTGCCAGCAGCGTAGATACAGGCTTCGGAAACACCATATATTTT
TRBJ1-2 | . | TRBV27 | once | CASTPKDSGGLFYGYTF | TGTGCCAGCACCCCAAAGGACTCTGGGGGCCTCTTCTATGGCTACACCTTC
TRBJ2-3 | . | TRBV7-8 | . | CASSLARLAGTDTQYF | TGTGCCAGCAGCTTAGCGCGGCTAGCCGGCACAGATACGCAGTATTTT
TRBJ2-2 | TRBD2 | TRBV28 | . | CASSLSTSGRNPGELFF | TGTGCCAGCAGTTTATCTACTAGCGGGAGGAACCCCGGGGAGCTGTTTTTT
TRBJ2-3 | TRBD2 | TRBV11-2 | . | CASSLQTSGSGDTQYF | TGTGCCAGCAGCTTACAGACTAGCGGGAGTGGGGATACGCAGTATTTT